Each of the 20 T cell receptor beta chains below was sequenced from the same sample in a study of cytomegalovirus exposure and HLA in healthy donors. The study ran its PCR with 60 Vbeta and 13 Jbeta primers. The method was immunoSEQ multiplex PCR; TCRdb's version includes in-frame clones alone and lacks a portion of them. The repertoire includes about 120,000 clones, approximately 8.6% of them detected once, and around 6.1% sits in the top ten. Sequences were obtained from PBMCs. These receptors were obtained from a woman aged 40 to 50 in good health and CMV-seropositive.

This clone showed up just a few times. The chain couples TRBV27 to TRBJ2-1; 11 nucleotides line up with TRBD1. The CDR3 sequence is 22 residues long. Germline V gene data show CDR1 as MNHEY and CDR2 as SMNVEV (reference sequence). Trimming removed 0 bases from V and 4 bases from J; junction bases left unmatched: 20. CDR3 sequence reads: CASSLSWGDRGKYNAFYNEQFF. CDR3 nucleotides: TGTGCCAGCAGTTTATCGTGGGGGGACAGGGGGAAATATAATGCCTTTTACAATGAGCAGTTCTTC.

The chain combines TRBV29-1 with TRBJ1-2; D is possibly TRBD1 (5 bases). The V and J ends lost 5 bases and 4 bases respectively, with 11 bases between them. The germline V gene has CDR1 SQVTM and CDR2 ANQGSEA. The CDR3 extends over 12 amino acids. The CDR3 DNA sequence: TGCAGCGTTAGTTCACAGGTCTATGGCTACACCTTC. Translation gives CSVSSQVYGYTF.

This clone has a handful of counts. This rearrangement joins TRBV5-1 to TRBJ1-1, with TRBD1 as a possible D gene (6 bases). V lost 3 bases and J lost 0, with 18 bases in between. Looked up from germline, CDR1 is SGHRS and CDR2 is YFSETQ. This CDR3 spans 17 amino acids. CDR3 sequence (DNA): TGCGCCAGCAGCTCCCCACAGGGTTCGGGGATGAACACTGAAGCTTTCTTT. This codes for CASSSPQGSGMNTEAFF.

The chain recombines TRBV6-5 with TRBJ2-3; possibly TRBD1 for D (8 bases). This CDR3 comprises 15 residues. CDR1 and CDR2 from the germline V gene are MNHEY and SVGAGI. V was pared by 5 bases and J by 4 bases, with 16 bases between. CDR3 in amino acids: CASSPQTGGADTQYF. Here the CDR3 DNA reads TGTGCCAGCAGTCCACAAACAGGGGGGGCAGATACGCAGTATTTT.

The CDR3 DNA sequence: TGCGCCAGCAGCTGGGGGGGGTCGGCCGGGGACACTGAAGCTTTCTTT. Protein product: CASSWGGSAGDTEAFF. The genes are TRBV5-1 and TRBJ1-1; D may be TRBD1 (5 bases). The CDR3 totals 16 residues. Germline assignment: CDR1 SGHRS and CDR2 YFSETQ. Trimming removed 3 bases at V and 3 bases at J, with 18 bases between.

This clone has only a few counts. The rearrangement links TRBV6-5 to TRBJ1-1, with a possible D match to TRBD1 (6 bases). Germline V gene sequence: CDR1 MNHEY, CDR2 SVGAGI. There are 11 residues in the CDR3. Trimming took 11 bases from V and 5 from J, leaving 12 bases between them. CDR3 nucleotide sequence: TGTGCCGCCCGGCAGGGGACTGAAGCTTTCTTT. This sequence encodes CAARQGTEAFF.

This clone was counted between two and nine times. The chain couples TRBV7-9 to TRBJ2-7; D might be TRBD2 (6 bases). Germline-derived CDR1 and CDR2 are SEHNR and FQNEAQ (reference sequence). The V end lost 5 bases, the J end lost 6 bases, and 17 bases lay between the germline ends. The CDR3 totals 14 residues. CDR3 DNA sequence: TGTGCCAGCAGCCGCCTTGCGGGGTTTGGCGAGCAGTACTTC. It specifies CASSRLAGFGEQYF.

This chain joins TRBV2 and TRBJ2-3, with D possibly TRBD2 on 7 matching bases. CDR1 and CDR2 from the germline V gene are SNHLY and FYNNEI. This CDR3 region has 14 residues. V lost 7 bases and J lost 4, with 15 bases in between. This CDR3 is CASTEGGVADTQYF. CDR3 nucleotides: TGTGCCAGCACCGAAGGGGGGGTGGCAGATACGCAGTATTTT.

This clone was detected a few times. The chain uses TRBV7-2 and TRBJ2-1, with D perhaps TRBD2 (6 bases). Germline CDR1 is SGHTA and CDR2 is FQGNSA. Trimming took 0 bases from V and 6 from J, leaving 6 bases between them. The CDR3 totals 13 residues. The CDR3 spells CASSLARGNEQFF. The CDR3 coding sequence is TGTGCCAGCAGCTTAGCGCGGGGCAATGAGCAGTTCTTC.

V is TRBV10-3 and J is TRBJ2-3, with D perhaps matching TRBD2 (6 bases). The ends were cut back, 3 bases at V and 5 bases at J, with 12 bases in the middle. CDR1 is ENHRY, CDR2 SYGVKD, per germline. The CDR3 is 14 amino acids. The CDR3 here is CAISEPGLQDTQYF. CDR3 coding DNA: TGTGCCATCAGTGAACCGGGACTCCAAGATACGCAGTATTTT.

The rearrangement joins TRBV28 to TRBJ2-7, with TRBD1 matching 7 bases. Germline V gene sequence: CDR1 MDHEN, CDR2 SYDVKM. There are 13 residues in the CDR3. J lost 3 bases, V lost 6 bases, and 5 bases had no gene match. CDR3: CASSRQGFYEQYF. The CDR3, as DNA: TGTGCCAGCAGCCGACAGGGATTCTACGAGCAGTACTTC.

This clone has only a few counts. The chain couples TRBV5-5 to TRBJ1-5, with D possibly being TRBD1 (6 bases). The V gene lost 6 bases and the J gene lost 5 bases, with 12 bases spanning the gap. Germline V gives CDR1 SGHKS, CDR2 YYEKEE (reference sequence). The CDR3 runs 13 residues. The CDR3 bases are TGTGCCAGCACCCGGGGGGCGGATCAGCCCCAGCATTTT. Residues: CASTRGADQPQHF. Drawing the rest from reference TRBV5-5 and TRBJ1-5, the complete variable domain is DAGVTQSPTHLIKTRGQQVTLRCSPISGHKSVSWYQQVLGQGPQFIFQYYEKEERGRGNFPDRFSARQFPNYSSELNVNALLLGDSALYLCASTRGADQPQHFGDGTRLSIL.

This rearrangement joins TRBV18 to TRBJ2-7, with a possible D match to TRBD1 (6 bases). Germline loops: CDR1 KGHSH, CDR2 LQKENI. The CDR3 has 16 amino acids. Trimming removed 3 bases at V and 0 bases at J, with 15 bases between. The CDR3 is CASSPPREGVSYEQYF. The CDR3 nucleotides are TGTGCCAGCTCACCGCCCCGCGAGGGGGTCTCCTACGAGCAGTACTTC.

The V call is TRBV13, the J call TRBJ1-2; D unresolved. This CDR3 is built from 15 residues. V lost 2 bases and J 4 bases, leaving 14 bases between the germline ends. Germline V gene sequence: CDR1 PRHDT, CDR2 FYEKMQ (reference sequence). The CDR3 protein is CASSLYEGASYGYTF. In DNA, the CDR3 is TGTGCCAGCAGCTTATACGAGGGCGCAAGCTATGGCTACACCTTC.

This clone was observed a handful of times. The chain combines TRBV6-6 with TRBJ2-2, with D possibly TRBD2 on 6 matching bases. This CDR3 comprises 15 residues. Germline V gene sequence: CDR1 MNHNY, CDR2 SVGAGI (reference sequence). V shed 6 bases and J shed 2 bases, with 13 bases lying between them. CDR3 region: CASSAGGLNTGELFF. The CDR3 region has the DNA TGTGCCAGCAGCGCGGGTGGACTAAACACCGGGGAGCTGTTTTTT.

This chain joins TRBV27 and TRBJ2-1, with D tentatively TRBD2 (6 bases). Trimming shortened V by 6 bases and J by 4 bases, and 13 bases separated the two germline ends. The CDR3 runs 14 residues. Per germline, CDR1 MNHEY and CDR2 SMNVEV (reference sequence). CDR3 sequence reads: CASRESGGYNEQFF. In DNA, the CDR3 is TGTGCCAGCAGAGAATCCGGGGGATACAATGAGCAGTTCTTC.

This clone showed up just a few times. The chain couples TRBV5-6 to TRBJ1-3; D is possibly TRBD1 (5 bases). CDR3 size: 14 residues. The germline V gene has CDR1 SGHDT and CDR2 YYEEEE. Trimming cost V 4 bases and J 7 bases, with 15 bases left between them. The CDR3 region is CASSLGRVRNTIYF. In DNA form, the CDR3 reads TGTGCCAGCAGCCTGGGACGGGTCCGGAACACCATATATTTT.

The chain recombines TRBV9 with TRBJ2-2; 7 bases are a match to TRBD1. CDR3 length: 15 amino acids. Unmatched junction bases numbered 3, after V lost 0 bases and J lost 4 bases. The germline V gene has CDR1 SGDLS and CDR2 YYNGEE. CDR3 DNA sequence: TGTGCCAGCAGCGTAGGTGGGACAGCCACCGGGGAGCTGTTTTTT. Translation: CASSVGGTATGELFF. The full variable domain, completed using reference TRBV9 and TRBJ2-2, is DSGVTQTPKHLITATGQRVTLRCSPRSGDLSVYWYQQSLDQGLQFLIQYYNGEERAKGNILERFSAQQFPDLHSELNLSSLELGDSALYFCASSVGGTATGELFFGEGSRLTVL.

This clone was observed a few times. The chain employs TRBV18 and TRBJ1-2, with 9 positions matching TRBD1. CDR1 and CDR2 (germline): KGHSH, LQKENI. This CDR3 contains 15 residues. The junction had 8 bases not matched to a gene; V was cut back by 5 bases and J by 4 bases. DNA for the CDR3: TGTGCCAGCTCAACGGTCTCGACAGGGGGCTATGGCTACACCTTC. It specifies CASSTVSTGGYGYTF.

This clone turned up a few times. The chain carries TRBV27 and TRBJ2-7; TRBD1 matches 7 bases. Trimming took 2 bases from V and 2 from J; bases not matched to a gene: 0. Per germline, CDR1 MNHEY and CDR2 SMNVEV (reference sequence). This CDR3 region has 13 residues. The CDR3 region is CASSLRGPYEQYF. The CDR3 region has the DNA TGTGCCAGCAGTTTAAGGGGGCCCTACGAGCAGTACTTC.